The T cell receptor beta chain under discussion was sequenced for a study of a mutant IDH1 vaccine in newly diagnosed glioma. Study observations and caveats: Top-clonotype changes in peripheral T cells seemed unrelated to pseudoprogression.

Losses at the gene ends were 4 bases for V and 2 bases for J; bases not matched to a gene: 8. Germline V gene data show CDR1 as SGHRS and CDR2 as YFSETQ. CDR3 length: 15 residues. Profiled with immunoSEQ multiplex PCR; TCRdb holds only in-frame clones, not every one. This sample has 60,000 to 65,000 clones, with around 83% found just once. Time point indicated: week 47, end of study. The content of each vaccine dose was 300 ug of mutant IDH1 20-mer peptide, and topical imiquimod accompanied it. Note on this clone: Its target is unknown.

This receptor was obtained from a man aged 30-40 years with glioma. V usage is TRBV5-1 and J usage is TRBJ1-2; 7 positions match TRBD1. Sequenced material: PBMCs, taken from a glioma patient whose treatment included an IDH1 peptide vaccine. The CDR3, as DNA: TGCGCCAGCAGCGTCCAACCGGGACAGAACTATGGCTACACCTTC. Translating gives CASSVQPGQNYGYTF.